This note documents a single TCR beta chain sequence. Libraries were prepared by immunoSEQ multiplex PCR; TCRdb keeps only in-frame clonotypes and omits some of them. The profile shows just over 150,000 clones, roughly 85% of them singletons. The data derive from a study of blood T cell repertoires in COVID-19. The overall study: The analysed material was cDNA or gDNA that came from T cells, B-cell-depleted T cells, or PBMCs.

The CDR3 length is 15 residues. CDR1 is GTSNPN, CDR2 SVGIG, per germline (reference sequence). V lost 1 base and J lost 6, with 19 bases in between. The gene calls are TRBV30 and TRBJ2-7; D not resolved. The specimen sequenced was peripheral blood. The sequence derives from a human donor with acute or convalescent COVID-19. The donor label of this sample is uncertain. The CDR3 DNA sequence: TGTGCCTGGAGTGCCCCTCTTAGCTACTCTCTCGAGCAGTACTTC. Translating it yields CAWSAPLSYSLEQYF. The variable domain in full, completed from reference TRBV30 and TRBJ2-7, reads SQTIHQWPATLVQPVGSPLSLECTVEGTSNPNLYWYRQAAGRGLQLLFYSVGIGQISSEVPQNLSASRPQDRQFILSSKKLLLSDSGFYLCAWSAPLSYSLEQYFGPGTRLTVT.